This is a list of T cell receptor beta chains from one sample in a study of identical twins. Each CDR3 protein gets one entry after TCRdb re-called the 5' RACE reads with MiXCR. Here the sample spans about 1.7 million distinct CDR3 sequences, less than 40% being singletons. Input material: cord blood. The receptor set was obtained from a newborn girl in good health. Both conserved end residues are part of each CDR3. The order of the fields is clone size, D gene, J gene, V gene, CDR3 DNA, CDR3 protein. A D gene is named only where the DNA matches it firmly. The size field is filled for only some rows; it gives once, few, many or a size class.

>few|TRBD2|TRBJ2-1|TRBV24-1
TGTGCCACAGAGGGACTAGCGGGGAACGAGCAGTTCTTC
CATEGLAGNEQFF
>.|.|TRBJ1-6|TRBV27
TGTGCCAGCAGTCTCTTTCAGGACAGCTGGAGCTCCTATAATTCACCCCTCCACTTT
CASSLFQDSWSSYNSPLHF
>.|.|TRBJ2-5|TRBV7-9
TGTGCCAGCAGTATTCAACAGGAAGAGACCCAGTACTTC
CASSIQQEETQYF
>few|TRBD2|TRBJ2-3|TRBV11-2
TGTGCCAGCAGCTTAGAACTAGCGGGAGCACAGTATTTT
CASSLELAGAQYF
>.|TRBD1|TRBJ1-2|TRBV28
TGTGCCAGCAGGCAATCCGGGACAGCTAACTATGGCTACACCTTC
CASRQSGTANYGYTF
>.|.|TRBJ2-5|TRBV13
TGTGCCAGCAGCTCCCGGGACTTTTGGGAGACCCAGTACTTC
CASSSRDFWETQYF
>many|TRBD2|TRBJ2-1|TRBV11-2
TGTGCCAGCAGAACAGCGGGGGGTAGGAACAATGAGCAGTTCTTC
CASRTAGGRNNEQFF
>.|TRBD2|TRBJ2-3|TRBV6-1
TGTGCCAGCAGTGGACCGCGGGAGTTGGTTACAGATACGCAGTATTTT
CASSGPRELVTDTQYF
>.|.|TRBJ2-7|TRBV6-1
TGTGCCAGCAGTGAAGAGGCGGTTAGGGGGTGGACTATCTACGAGCAGTACTTC
CASSEEAVRGWTIYEQYF
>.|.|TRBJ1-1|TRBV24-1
TGTGCCACCAGTGCCATAGGGACTGAAGCTTTCTTT
CATSAIGTEAFF
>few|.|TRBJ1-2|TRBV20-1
TGCAGTGCTAGAGATGAGGAGGCAGGACTACTTGGGTATGGCTACACCTTC
CSARDEEAGLLGYGYTF
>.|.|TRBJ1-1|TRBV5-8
TGTGCCAGCAGCTTGTGGGGGGGAGGGGACACTGAAGCTTTCTTT
CASSLWGGGDTEAFF
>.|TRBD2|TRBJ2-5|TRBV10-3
TGTGCCATCAGTAACAGCGGGAAGGAGACCCAGTACTTC
CAISNSGKETQYF
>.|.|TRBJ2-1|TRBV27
TGTGCCAGCAGTTTGATGGGGAGAAGGGCCTACAATGAGCAGTTCTTC
CASSLMGRRAYNEQFF
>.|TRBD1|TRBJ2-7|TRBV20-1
TGCAGTGCTAGAGGGGGACAGCTATACGAGCAGTACTTC
CSARGGQLYEQYF
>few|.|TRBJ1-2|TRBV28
TGTGCCAGCAGTTTATGGGCAGAACCTAACTATGGCTACACCTTC
CASSLWAEPNYGYTF
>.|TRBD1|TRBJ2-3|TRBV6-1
TGTGCCAGCAGCGAATTCCTGGACAGGGAGCAGTATTTT
CASSEFLDREQYF
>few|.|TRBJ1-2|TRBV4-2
TGTGCCAGCAGCCAAGAGGAGTCAGGGGAGGGCTACACCTTC
CASSQEESGEGYTF
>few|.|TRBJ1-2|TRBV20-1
TGCAGTGCTAGGGGCAGAAGGGGCGACTATGGCTACACCTTC
CSARGRRGDYGYTF
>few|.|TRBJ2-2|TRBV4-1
TGCGCCAGCAGCGGGGGTTCTCGGGAGCTGTTTTTT
CASSGGSRELFF
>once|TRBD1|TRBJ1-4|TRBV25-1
TGTGCCAGCGGACTTACGACAGGGCGGGAAGATGAAAAACTGTTTTTT
CASGLTTGREDEKLFF
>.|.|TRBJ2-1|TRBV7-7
TGTGCTAGCAGCGCAGGGGGGAAAGGGTCCTACAATGAGCAGTTCTTC
CASSAGGKGSYNEQFF
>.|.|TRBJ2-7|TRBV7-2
TGTGCCAGCAGCTTAGGTAGTGGGCCGAACTCCTACGAGCAGTACTTC
CASSLGSGPNSYEQYF
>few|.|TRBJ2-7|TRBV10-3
TGTGCCATCAGTGGCACAGGTAGCGCGGTATACGAGCAGTACTTC
CAISGTGSAVYEQYF
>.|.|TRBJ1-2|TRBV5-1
TGCGCCAGCAGCTTCGTGGGATCAGAGGGCTACACCTTC
CASSFVGSEGYTF
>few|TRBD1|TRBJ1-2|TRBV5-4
TGTGCCAGCAGCTTGGCCGGCGGGACAGGGGGCAACTATGGCTACACCTTC
CASSLAGGTGGNYGYTF
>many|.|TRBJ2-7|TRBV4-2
TGTGCCAGCAGCCAAGATCGGAGGACCTACGAGCAGTACTTC
CASSQDRRTYEQYF